This T cell receptor (beta chain) was observed in a study of identical twins. The study, taken as a whole, reports: Models underpredicted monozygotic twin sharing of out-of-frame TCR alpha.

Template switching added a universal primer site, and cDNA bore unique molecular identifiers. MiXCR was run by TCRdb on the 5' RACE reads, yielding one entry per CDR3 protein. The sample has 460,000 or so distinct CDR3 sequences, more than 13% seen once. For this clonotype: The target antigen is unknown.

Per germline, CDR1 MNHEY and CDR2 SVGAGI. The ends were cut back, 0 bases at V and 8 bases at J, with 10 bases in the middle. There are 14 residues in the CDR3. This sample was shared with a second study, whose subject was yellow fever vaccine responses in identical twins.

What was sequenced was CD4+ T cells sorted from blood. The source is a woman aged 18-29 years in good health. The chain joins TRBV6-5 to TRBJ2-2; D could derive from TRBD1 or TRBD2 (5 bases each). Written as DNA, the CDR3 is TGTGCCAGCAGTTACTCTCGGGGCAGGGGGGAGCTGTTTTTT. This translates into CASSYSRGRGELFF.